This T cell receptor (beta chain) originates from a study of chemoradiotherapy in HPV16-positive cancers. CDR1 SGHAT and CDR2 FQNNGV come from the germline V gene. V was pared by 5 bases and J by 2 bases, with 9 bases of the junction left unmatched. CDR3 length: 15 amino acids. The assay was immunoSEQ multiplex PCR, and TCRdb's table has in-frame clones only and misses some. Of more than 5,000 clones in the sample, approximately 89% were seen once. The receptor comes from a human donor with HPV-associated anogenital cancer. Sequenced here: blood, sampled from a patient who underwent chemoradiotherapy. The chain employs TRBV11-2 and TRBJ2-7; 7 bases line up with TRBD1. The CDR3 nucleotides read TGTGCCAGCAGCCCACAGGGGACCCTGACCTACGAGCAGTACTTC. It codes for CASSPQGTLTYEQYF.